The present T cell receptor (beta chain) was sequenced within a study of identical twins. This clonotype has a count of ten or more. TCRdb reanalysed the 5' RACE reads using MiXCR and keeps one entry per CDR3 protein. In the table there are hundreds of thousands of distinct CDR3 sequences, approximately 6% of which are singletons. V lost 3 bases, J lost 6 bases, and 5 bases stayed unmatched. The germline gives CDR1 SGHDT, CDR2 YYEEEE. This CDR3 is 14 amino acids long. Sequenced material: naive T cells sorted from blood. The chain employs TRBV5-6 and TRBJ1-5; TRBD1 matches 8 bases. The source is a man aged 18-30 years in good health. CDR3 sequence reads: CASSYSGGGQPQHF. In DNA form, the CDR3 reads TGTGCCAGCAGCTACTCAGGGGGCGGTCAGCCCCAGCATTTT. The full variable domain, its missing parts supplied by reference TRBV5-6 and TRBJ1-5, is DAGVTQSPTHLIKTRGQQVTLRCSPKSGHDTVSWYQQALGQGPQFIFQYYEEEERQRGNFPDRFSGHQFPNYSSELNVNALLLGDSALYLCASSYSGGGQPQHFGDGTRLSIL.